The 9 T cell receptor beta chains given below trace back to one sample, sequenced in a study of T cells in localized non-small cell lung cancer. Measured with immunoSEQ multiplex PCR; TCRdb has only the in-frame clones, and not every one. The table has more than 20,000 clones, 86% seen once. This specimen was peripheral blood, taken before any cancer treatment. These receptors originate from a female donor older than 55 with stage I lung adenocarcinoma.

The rearrangement uses TRBV5-6 and TRBJ2-2; D possibly corresponds to TRBD2 (7 bases). CDR3 length: 15 amino acids. CDR1 and CDR2 from the germline V gene are SGHDT and YYEEEE. The V and J ends lost 3 bases and 5 bases respectively, with 14 bases between them. CDR3 in DNA: TGTGCCAGCAGCTCAGCGGGAAGGGGGACCGGGGAGCTGTTTTTT. Translating it yields CASSSAGRGTGELFF.

The genes are TRBV30 and TRBJ2-6, with 7 bases identical to TRBD1. This CDR3 has 17 residues. Germline trimming cut 2 bases from V and 0 bases from J; bases unmatched to any gene: 7. Germline lookup yields CDR1 GTSNPN and CDR2 SVGIG (reference sequence). The DNA for the CDR3 is TGTGCCTGGAGTCGAAACCAGGGGGTCTCTGGGGCCAACGTCCTGACTTTC. This sequence encodes CAWSRNQGVSGANVLTF. Full variable domain (remainder filled in from reference TRBV30 and TRBJ2-6): SQTIHQWPATLVQPVGSPLSLECTVEGTSNPNLYWYRQAAGRGLQLLFYSVGIGQISSEVPQNLSASRPQDRQFILSSKKLLLSDSGFYLCAWSRNQGVSGANVLTFGAGSRLTVL.

This clone was found once. V is TRBV11-3 and J is TRBJ1-1, with D unclear. The CDR3 has 14 residues. CDR1 is SGHNT and CDR2 is YENEEA in the germline V gene. Trimming pared 0 bases from V and 1 base from J, leaving 6 bases between. The CDR3 DNA follows: TGTGCCAGCAGCTTAGATCCGGCGAACACTGAAGCTTTCTTT. As protein: CASSLDPANTEAFF. The full variable domain, its missing parts supplied by reference TRBV11-3 and TRBJ1-1, is EAGVVQSPRYKIIEKKQPVAFWCNPISGHNTLYWYLQNLGQGPELLIRYENEEAVDDSQLPKDRFSAERLKGVDSTLKIQPAELGDSAVYLCASSLDPANTEAFFGQGTRLTVV.

The V call is TRBV15, the J call TRBJ1-1; TRBD1 agrees at 9 bases. The CDR3 totals 17 residues. V gave up 1 base and J gave up 4 bases; unmatched junction bases: 10. The germline gives CDR1 LNHNV, CDR2 YYDKDF (reference sequence). The CDR3 loop is CATSRVGGQGVGTEAFF. The CDR3 bases are TGTGCCACCAGCAGAGTGGGGGGACAGGGCGTCGGCACTGAAGCTTTCTTT.

The chain uses TRBV6-5 and TRBJ2-1; 7 bases are a match to TRBD2. This CDR3 has 15 amino acids. V was clipped by 2 bases and J by 5 bases; unmatched bases: 6. Germline V gene data show CDR1 as MNHEY and CDR2 as SVGAGI. CDR3 residues: CASSYRGRAHNEQFF. The CDR3 region has the DNA TGTGCCAGCAGTTACCGGGGGAGGGCCCACAATGAGCAGTTCTTC.

This clone has just one count. The chain combines TRBV30 with TRBJ2-7, with 10 bases that match TRBD1. V lost 3 bases and J lost 4; bases outside the gene matches: 3. Germline values: CDR1 GTSNPN, CDR2 SVGIG (reference sequence). This CDR3 has 13 residues. The CDR3 sequence: CAWSPGQGYEQYF. In DNA, the CDR3 is TGTGCCTGGAGCCCGGGACAGGGGTACGAGCAGTACTTC.

The V and J genes are TRBV27 and TRBJ1-6; the D gene is possibly TRBD1 (5 bases). Trimming took 0 bases from V and 1 from J, leaving 10 bases between them. The germline V gene has CDR1 MNHEY and CDR2 SMNVEV (reference sequence). The CDR3 covers 17 residues. The CDR3 DNA follows: TGTGCCAGCAGTTTATCGCGCAGGGCTTCCTATAATTCACCCCTCCACTTT. It specifies CASSLSRRASYNSPLHF.

The chain combines TRBV4-2 with TRBJ2-3; D is unclear. The CDR3 is 12 amino acids. Trimming stripped 3 bases from V and 3 bases from J, with 4 bases between. Germline loops: CDR1 LGHNA, CDR2 YNFKEQ. The CDR3 sequence: CASSQHTDTQYF. The CDR3 DNA sequence: TGTGCCAGCAGCCAGCATACAGATACGCAGTATTTT.

The chain links TRBV6-5 to TRBJ2-2; D gene ambiguous. Germline V gene sequence: CDR1 MNHEY, CDR2 SVGAGI. The CDR3 has 13 residues. Trimming stripped 6 bases from V and 0 bases from J, with 5 bases between. The CDR3 bases are TGTGCCAGCAGCCCAACGAACACCGGGGAGCTGTTTTTT. This encodes CASSPTNTGELFF.